This record looks at one T cell receptor beta chain sequence and its context. This clone was found a few times. The target of this receptor is not known. No per-base quality is available; no much larger clone lies one base away. This entry comes from a study of CD8+ T cells in alopecia areata listed by TCRdb under 2018. Some background on the complete study: The treated patients, all with moderate-to-severe alopecia areata, were enrolled in an open-label pilot trial of oral tofacitinib given at 5 to 10 mg twice daily. RNA came from the PAXgene miRNA kit for fixed scalp, the miRNeasy kit for PBMCs, and the RNeasy kit for mouse skin. Patients stayed on tofacitinib for 6 to 18 months and then had 6 months of follow-up off drug so that delayed response and recurrence could be assessed. The study used high-throughput TCRbeta sequencing to examine T cell clonal expansion in alopecia areata, in both the C3H/HeJ mouse model and human patients. Scalp tissue and sorted CD4+ and CD8+ peripheral blood T cells from patchy and totalis/universalis alopecia areata patients and from healthy controls were covered by human TCRbeta sequencing. Tofacitinib-treated patients had biopsies at baseline and at 4 and 24 weeks of treatment, with a later scalp biopsy in several patients. Scalp clonality was compared among normal scalp (n=4), patchy alopecia areata scalp (n=8), and alopecia totalis/universalis scalp (n=8). immunoSEQ multiplex PCR using 35 Vbeta forward primers and 13 Jbeta reverse primers was used to amplify TCRbeta CDR3 regions. Broader findings and caveats from the paper: Unlike mouse skin, where gammadelta T cells dominate, normal human skin contains resident alphabeta T cells that get sequenced too, which complicates analysis of the scalp TCR repertoire. Compared with mice, TCR sequences shared between patients were less clear, possibly partly because of HLA diversity across the patient population. Compared with normal scalp, lesional scalp had higher clonality and more expanded CD8+ clones, particularly in alopecia totalis/universalis, a pattern that suggests antigenic drive.

Read against the paper, the sample's time point label means: baseline before oral tofacitinib. Peripheral blood and lesional scalp punch biopsies were obtained from patients with alopecia areata. PBMCs were separated by density centrifugation and stained for CD3, CD4 and CD8, after which CD4+ and CD8+ T cells were sorted on a FACSAria. The germline V gene (reference sequence) gives CDR1 as LNHDA and CDR2 as SQIVND. There are 15 amino acids in the CDR3, from cysteine to phenylalanine inclusive. Of all the DNA, just the CDR3 is kept, 45 bases in frame from base 1. V loses 7 bases at its end and J loses 1 base; junction bases beyond the gene matches: 9. The method was the immunoSEQ multiplex PCR assay. RNA was extracted from all samples and reverse transcribed into cDNA, which served as template for TCR sequencing. First-strand cDNA was synthesized using SuperScript III with a 2:1 mix of oligo-dT and random hexamers. A synthetic immune receptor repertoire was used to assess amplification bias, and residual bias was removed computationally. Per the source publication's procedure: Raw reads were preprocessed to remove errors, and CDR3 was defined according to IMGT conventions as the region from the conserved cysteine to phenylalanine. Clonality was computed by normalizing Shannon entropy by log2 of the number of productive unique TCRs and subtracting the result from 1. Scalp TCRbeta sequences were cross-referenced with sorted blood CD4 and CD8 repertoires so that the CD4 or CD8 identity of scalp clones could be inferred. The source is immuneACCESS, and TCRdb retained only in-frame sequences with V and J called. Part of the clones is not carried over; for the studies checked, unresolved V genes explain less than half of this, and the remainder is unexplained. V and J calls and clone size are those listed in that table; D and trimming were worked out from the DNA. The sample yields 140,000 to 150,000 clones; around 51% were counted once. The leading ten clones occupy approximately 0.99% of the sample.

Here the chain combines TRBV19 and TRBJ2-7, with 8 middle bases fitting TRBD2. Sequencing was performed on CD4+ T cells sorted from blood, taken at week 0. The sequence derives from a human donor with alopecia areata. The DNA sequence is TGTGCCAGTACTAAAAGCGGGAGCGGGTCCTACGAGCAGTACTTC. It specifies CASTKSGSGSYEQYF.